Below are 31 T cell receptor beta chains sequenced from a single sample in a study of cytomegalovirus exposure and HLA in healthy donors. Both 60 Vbeta primers and 13 Jbeta primers went into the PCR. Assay used: immunoSEQ multiplex PCR; TCRdb lists only in-frame clones, some missing. The sample contains some 130,000 clones, about 70% of which appear only once. The source material was PBMCs. All receptors come from a woman between 55 and 75 years old in good health and CMV-seropositive.

This clone was recorded a few times. The rearrangement joins TRBV5-1 to TRBJ2-5; D gene uncertain. Germline-derived CDR1 and CDR2 are SGHRS and YFSETQ. V dropped 5 bases and J dropped 5 bases, with 10 bases sitting between them. The CDR3 runs to 12 residues. CDR3 in amino acids: CASRTNGETQYF. For the CDR3, the DNA is TGCGCCAGCAGAACCAACGGGGAGACCCAGTACTTC.

The chain carries TRBV7-9 and TRBJ2-1; TRBD1 matches at 7 bases. J was trimmed by 2 bases and V by 4 bases; bases with no gene match: 11. The CDR3 totals 17 residues. CDR1 is SEHNR, CDR2 FQNEAQ, per germline (reference sequence). The CDR3: CASSSPGQTSTYNEQFF. The CDR3 DNA sequence: TGTGCCAGCAGCTCGCCGGGACAGACCTCAACCTACAATGAGCAGTTCTTC.

The genes are TRBV11-2 and TRBJ1-4; 7 nucleotides line up with TRBD1. V was pared by 2 bases and J by 2 bases, with 5 bases of the junction left unmatched. The CDR3 is 16 amino acids. The germline V gene has CDR1 SGHAT and CDR2 FQNNGV. In nucleotides, the CDR3 is TGTGCCAGCAGCTTACAAAGCAGGGGGACTAATGAAAAACTGTTTTTT. It is translated as CASSLQSRGTNEKLFF.

This clone was seen a few times. V and J are TRBV5-1 and TRBJ2-3, with TRBD2 identical over 7 bases. Germline V lookup: CDR1 SGHRS, CDR2 YFSETQ. The CDR3 length is 15 residues. Unmatched junction bases numbered 8, after V lost 4 bases and J lost 3 bases. CDR3 DNA: TGCGCCAGCAGCCGGTTGGGAGGGGAAACAGATACGCAGTATTTT. This translates into CASSRLGGETDTQYF.

This clone was seen more than once but under ten times. The rearrangement joins TRBV7-2 to TRBJ1-2, with D perhaps TRBD1 (5 bases). This CDR3 is built from 17 residues. Germline CDR1 reads SGHTA; CDR2 reads FQGNSA. The ends were cut back, 3 bases at V and 0 bases at J, with 17 bases in the middle. The CDR3 region is CASSFPQGTYTNYGYTF. The DNA of the CDR3 is TGTGCCAGCAGCTTTCCTCAGGGAACGTATACTAACTATGGCTACACCTTC.

This clone has just one count. CDR3 coding DNA: TGTGCCAGCAGTTTGCCGCGGCAGGGTAATGAAAAACTGTTTTTT. Protein: CASSLPRQGNEKLFF. The V gene is TRBV28, the J gene TRBJ1-4, with a weak D call TRBD1 (5 bases). Germline V gene data show CDR1 as MDHEN and CDR2 as SYDVKM. The V gene lost 3 bases and the J gene lost 4 bases, with 12 bases spanning the gap. The CDR3 extends over 15 amino acids.

V is TRBV19 and J is TRBJ2-5; the match to TRBD2 covers 7 bases. Per germline, CDR1 LNHDA and CDR2 SQIVND (reference sequence). Trimming took 5 bases from V and 5 from J; bases not matched to a gene: 14. The CDR3 runs 16 residues. The CDR3 sequence is CASSPRGSGDGETQYF. The CDR3 DNA reads TGTGCCAGTAGTCCCCGGGGGAGCGGGGATGGTGAGACCCAGTACTTC.

About this clone: Relative to the germline gene, one junction end is altered; a read error may explain this. CDR3 in amino acids: CVSSLGRGTGANVLTF. The DNA of the CDR3 is TGTGTCAGCAGCTTAGGCCGAGGTACCGGGGCCAACGTCCTGACTTTC. The chain joins TRBV13 to TRBJ2-6; no definite D call. The CDR3 length is 16 residues. Germline V lookup: CDR1 PRHDT, CDR2 FYEKMQ (reference sequence). Using reference TRBV13 and TRBJ2-6 for the parts outside the CDR3, the full variable domain is AAGVIQSPRHLIKEKRETATLKCYPIPRHDTVYWYQQGPGQDPQFLISFYEKMQSDKGSIPDRFSAQQFSDYHSELNMSSLELGDSALYFCVSSLGRGTGANVLTFGAGSRLTVL.

This chain connects TRBV29-1 to TRBJ1-1; no clear D gene. This CDR3 is built from 14 residues. The germline V and J ends were trimmed by 7 bases and 3 bases, with 18 bases remaining between them. CDR1 is SQVTM, CDR2 ANQGSEA, per germline. This chain's CDR3 is CSADGGPEDTEAFF. In DNA form, the CDR3 reads TGCAGCGCTGACGGAGGACCGGAGGACACTGAAGCTTTCTTT.

The CDR3 reads CASSDRGQGKDEQYF. CDR3 nucleotides: TGTGCCAGCAGTGACCGCGGACAGGGGAAAGACGAGCAGTACTTC. V usage is TRBV6-1 and J usage is TRBJ2-7; TRBD1 matches 9 bases. The V gene end was trimmed by 3 bases and the J gene end by 5 bases; junction bases not matched to a gene: 8. CDR1 is MNHNS and CDR2 is SASEGT in the germline V gene. The CDR3 has 15 amino acids.

The count of this clone is one. The chain carries TRBV28 and TRBJ1-1; D not resolved. The germline CDR1 and CDR2 sequences are MDHEN and SYDVKM. The ends were cut back, 2 bases at V and 4 bases at J, with 5 bases in the middle. The CDR3 runs 12 residues. CDR3 DNA: TGTGCCAGCAGTTTAGGCCGCACTGAAGCTTTCTTT. This encodes CASSLGRTEAFF.

The V gene is TRBV5-1, the J gene TRBJ1-4, with a weak D call TRBD1 (5 bases). The CDR3 length is 15 residues. The V end lost 0 bases, the J end lost 7 bases, and 13 bases lay between the germline ends. Germline V lookup: CDR1 SGHRS, CDR2 YFSETQ. The CDR3 loop is CASSLAGGSVEKLFF. The CDR3 DNA reads as TGCGCCAGCAGCTTGGCGGGGGGGAGCGTTGAAAAACTGTTTTTT.

This chain joins TRBV5-6 and TRBJ1-5; no definite D call. Deletions cut 0 bases from V and 5 bases from J, with 6 bases between. From germline, CDR1 is SGHDT and CDR2 YYEEEE. This CDR3 has 13 amino acids. Here the CDR3 reads CASSLAGDQPQHF. The CDR3 DNA reads as TGTGCCAGCAGCTTGGCCGGTGATCAGCCCCAGCATTTT.

The genes are TRBV19 and TRBJ2-1, with D possibly being TRBD1 (5 bases). Germline loops: CDR1 LNHDA, CDR2 SQIVND (reference sequence). The ends were cut back, 1 base at V and 5 bases at J, with 12 bases in the middle. This CDR3 region has 15 residues. This CDR3 is CASSIAQGPHNEQFF. The CDR3 coding sequence is TGTGCCAGTAGTATAGCGCAGGGCCCCCACAATGAGCAGTTCTTC.

V and J are TRBV5-1 and TRBJ1-6; 7 positions match TRBD1. Trimming removed 5 bases from V and 7 bases from J; junction bases left unmatched: 3. The CDR3 is 13 residues long. Germline V gene sequence: CDR1 SGHRS, CDR2 YFSETQ. CDR3 bases: TGCGCCAGCAGACAGGGGACCAATTCACCCCTCCACTTT. Translation gives CASRQGTNSPLHF.

This clone was seen only a few times. This chain connects TRBV6-1 to TRBJ1-3; the D gene is possibly TRBD1 (5 bases). The germline V gene has CDR1 MNHNS and CDR2 SASEGT. CDR3 size: 13 residues. V was cut by 6 bases and J by 2 bases, with 8 bases left in between. The CDR3, as DNA: TGTGCCAGCAGGTCGACAGCTGGAAACACCATATATTTT. Residues: CASRSTAGNTIYF.

CDR3 sequence (DNA): TGTGCCAGCAGCCCCCTAGCGGGGGGATCCTACGAGCAGTACTTC. Translation: CASSPLAGGSYEQYF. The V call is TRBV7-2, the J call TRBJ2-7, with 11 bases lining up with TRBD2. In germline, CDR1 is SGHTA, CDR2 FQGNSA. There are 15 residues in the CDR3. The V gene end was trimmed by 5 bases and the J gene end by 1 base; junction bases not matched to a gene: 4.

J is TRBJ2-4 and V is TRBV5-4; D is perhaps TRBD1 (6 bases). Trimming took 4 bases from V and 2 from J, leaving 10 bases between them. This CDR3 region has 14 residues. Germline values: CDR1 SGHNT, CDR2 YYREEE (reference sequence). CDR3 DNA: TGTGCCAGCAGCATGGACAGCCCCAAAAACATTCAGTACTTC. As protein: CASSMDSPKNIQYF.

This clone appeared a few times. V is TRBV6-6 and J is TRBJ2-2; 11 nucleotides line up with TRBD1. The trim removed 8 bases at V and 4 bases at J, leaving 0 bases unmatched. This CDR3 has 13 amino acids. Germline loops: CDR1 MNHNY, CDR2 SVGAGI (reference sequence). CDR3 residues: CASGTGGTGELFF. CDR3 DNA: TGTGCCAGCGGGACAGGGGGCACCGGGGAGCTGTTTTTT.

V gene TRBV9 combines with J gene TRBJ2-3; a possible D gene is TRBD2 (6 bases). Trimming took 4 bases from V and 0 from J, leaving 12 bases between them. The length of the CDR3 is 15 residues. Germline V gene lookup returns CDR1 SGDLS and CDR2 YYNGEE. The CDR3, as DNA: TGTGCCAGCAGCACTAGCCCCCAAAGCACAGATACGCAGTATTTT. This translates into CASSTSPQSTDTQYF.

The chain combines TRBV19 with TRBJ1-6, with 10 nucleotides matching TRBD1. V shed 2 bases, J shed 7 bases, and the junction held 11 bases outside the gene matches. Germline values: CDR1 LNHDA, CDR2 SQIVND (reference sequence). The CDR3 has 18 amino acids. This CDR3 is CASSINPGQGIRNSPLHF. The CDR3 DNA reads TGTGCCAGTAGTATAAACCCGGGACAGGGGATTCGCAATTCACCCCTCCACTTT.

The V and J genes are TRBV7-9 and TRBJ1-2; TRBD1 matches at 7 bases. Germline values: CDR1 SEHNR, CDR2 FQNEAQ (reference sequence). Trimming removed 5 bases from V and 0 bases from J; junction bases left unmatched: 9. The CDR3 loop spans 16 amino acids. CDR3: CASSPMDRPPNYGYTF. The CDR3 nucleotides read TGTGCCAGCAGCCCCATGGACAGGCCACCTAACTATGGCTACACCTTC.

For this clone: The junction shows a germline mismatch at one end, possibly a read error. The chain links TRBV7-9 to TRBJ2-7; possible D gene TRBD2, 5 bases. In germline, CDR1 is SEHNR, CDR2 FQNEAQ (reference sequence). This CDR3 has 12 residues. The CDR3 coding sequence is TGTTCCAGCAGCCATACTAGCTACGAGCAGTACTTC. Translation gives CSSSHTSYEQYF.

V usage is TRBV4-1 and J usage is TRBJ1-1, with 9 bases that match TRBD1. The CDR3 is 13 residues long. CDR1 is MGHRA and CDR2 is YSYEKL in the germline V gene. With V trimmed by 5 bases and J by 7 bases, 5 bases remained unmatched. CDR3: CASSTTGGVEAFF. The DNA of the CDR3 is TGCGCCAGCAGCACTACAGGGGGCGTTGAAGCTTTCTTT.

The rearrangement uses TRBV5-4 and TRBJ2-5; 11 nucleotides align to TRBD2. This CDR3 is built from 15 residues. Germline trimming cut 2 bases from V and 7 bases from J; bases unmatched to any gene: 7. Germline CDR1 is SGHNT and CDR2 is YYREEE (reference sequence). CDR3 DNA: TGTGCCAGCAGCTTCCTAGCGGGGGGCAAACGGACCCAGTACTTC. Encoded protein: CASSFLAGGKRTQYF.

The chain couples TRBV5-8 to TRBJ1-1, with D maybe TRBD1 (5 bases). This CDR3 is built from 13 residues. V lost 7 bases and J lost 1, with 11 bases in between. Germline loops: CDR1 SGHTS, CDR2 YDEGEE. Written as DNA, the CDR3 is TGTGCCAGCGTCGGCGGGGGGAACACTGAAGCTTTCTTT. Its protein is CASVGGGNTEAFF.

The chain uses TRBV19 and TRBJ1-1; TRBD1 aligns across 7 bases. The J segment lost 0 bases and the V segment lost 2 bases, leaving 9 bases of the junction unmatched. Germline CDR1 LNHDA, CDR2 SQIVND (reference sequence). The CDR3 loop spans 17 amino acids. The CDR3 spells CASSIRTGTRMNTEAFF. In nucleotides, the CDR3 is TGTGCCAGTAGTATAAGGACAGGTACTCGCATGAACACTGAAGCTTTCTTT.

This clone was counted a few times. V and J are TRBV19 and TRBJ2-7; 9 nucleotides align to TRBD1. The CDR3 totals 14 residues. Losses at the gene ends were 3 bases for V and 5 bases for J; bases not matched to a gene: 5. CDR1 is LNHDA, CDR2 SQIVND, per germline (reference sequence). Here the CDR3 DNA reads TGTGCCAGTAGTATCCCGGGACAGGGCGACGAGCAGTACTTC. Translation: CASSIPGQGDEQYF.

J is TRBJ2-7 and V is TRBV7-8; D not resolved. V was clipped by 3 bases and J by 3 bases, with 9 bases between them. The CDR3 covers 13 residues. Germline V gene sequence: CDR1 SGHVS, CDR2 FQNEAQ. The DNA of the CDR3 is TGTGCCAGCAGCTTCCTGACTTTCTACGAGCAGTACTTC. This encodes CASSFLTFYEQYF.

In its sample, this clone was seen a few times. The rearrangement links TRBV2 to TRBJ2-2; TRBD1 matches 10 bases. Germline values: CDR1 SNHLY, CDR2 FYNNEI. J lost 7 bases, V lost 9 bases, and 11 bases had no gene match. The CDR3 extends over 15 amino acids. Here the CDR3 DNA reads TGTGCCAGTTCGACAGGGGGCGCGTTTAGCGGGGAGCTGTTTTTT. As protein: CASSTGGAFSGELFF.

V is TRBV9 and J is TRBJ2-6, with 7 bases matching TRBD1. This CDR3 comprises 18 residues. CDR1 and CDR2 (germline): SGDLS, YYNGEE. V gave up 4 bases and J gave up 4 bases; unmatched junction bases: 14. The CDR3 protein is CASSSRDRVEPGANVLTF. The CDR3 DNA is TGTGCCAGCAGCTCCCGTGACAGGGTGGAGCCGGGGGCCAACGTCCTGACTTTC.